The T cell receptor (beta chain) described here comes from a study of cytomegalovirus exposure and HLA in healthy donors. Study information: Earlier findings included roughly 120 million unique TCR beta sequences obtained from 150 million to 200 million T cells.

Unrecorded immune exposures were likely, despite nominal health at sampling. PCR amplification relied on 60 Vbeta primers (plus 13 Jbeta primers). Here immunoSEQ multiplex PCR was the method, and the copy in TCRdb shows in-frame clones only, minus some. The sample includes fewer than 150,000 clones, about 80% of them seen just once. V trimming: 0 bases; J trimming: 8 bases; junction bases outside the gene matches: 2. This CDR3 is built from 13 residues. Germline V lookup: CDR1 MNHEY, CDR2 SVGAGI. The J gene is TRBJ1-2, the V gene TRBV6-5; 8 nucleotides match TRBD1. The source of this sequence is a male donor in good health and CMV-seronegative. The sequenced material came from PBMCs. CDR3 DNA sequence: TGTGCCAGCAGTTACTCGACAGGGGCCGGCTACACCTTC. This gives the protein CASSYSTGAGYTF.